Listed below are T cell receptor beta chains from one sample, sequenced in a study of early T cells in non-severe SARS-CoV-2 infection. Using its own MiXCR run on the 5' RACE reads, TCRdb lists one record per CDR3 protein. The repertoire holds fewer than 80,000 distinct CDR3 sequences, about 12% seen once, with approximately 5.5% in the top ten. The sample taken for sequencing was whole blood. The source is an adult who was a healthcare worker with PCR-confirmed SARS-CoV-2 infection or an uninfected control (not recorded which). Both conserved end residues are part of each CDR3. The D gene is left open where the match is weak. Expanded clones are given a class, and other clones once, few, many or no size at all.

J | V | length | size | D | CDR3 | DNA
TRBJ2-1 | TRBV29-1 | 12 | - | - | CSVEPGRNEQFF | TGCAGCGTTGAACCCGGGAGAAATGAGCAGTTCTTC
TRBJ1-5 | TRBV5-1 | 16 | many | - | CASSLKTLGAAQPQHF | TGCGCCAGCAGCTTAAAGACGCTGGGGGCCGCGCAGCCCCAGCATTTT
TRBJ2-4 | TRBV29-1 | 12 | - | - | CSVEIGGNIQYF | TGCAGCGTTGAAATAGGAGGAAACATTCAGTACTTC
TRBJ1-2 | TRBV20-1 | 13 | many | - | CSARDQSNYGYTF | TGCAGTGCTAGAGATCAATCTAACTATGGCTACACCTTC
TRBJ1-1 | TRBV3-1 | 14 | many | - | CASSQAGGGTEAFF | TGTGCCAGCAGCCAAGCGGGCGGAGGCACTGAAGCTTTCTTT
TRBJ1-5 | TRBV19 | 15 | many | TRBD1 | CASSQNDRVNQPQHF | TGTGCCAGTAGCCAGAACGACAGGGTCAATCAGCCCCAGCATTTT
TRBJ2-2 | TRBV27 | 17 | few | TRBD1 | CASSFKGQGLNTGELFF | TGTGCCAGCAGTTTTAAGGGACAGGGGTTGAACACCGGGGAGCTGTTTTTT
TRBJ2-1 | TRBV11-3 | 12 | few | - | CASSKRGDEQFF | TGTGCCAGCAGCAAGAGGGGTGATGAGCAGTTCTTC
TRBJ2-3 | TRBV29-1 | 13 | many | - | CSVEQGSTDTQYF | TGCAGCGTTGAACAGGGTAGCACAGATACGCAGTATTTT
TRBJ1-4 | TRBV5-6 | 14 | few | TRBD1 | CASRRTGISEKLFF | TGTGCCAGCAGGCGGACAGGGATTAGTGAAAAACTGTTTTTT
TRBJ1-2 | TRBV30 | 15 | - | TRBD1 | CAWSVLSWTGQGYTF | TGTGCCTGGAGTGTATTGAGCTGGACAGGGCAGGGCTACACCTTC
TRBJ2-7 | TRBV6-6 | 17 | many | - | CASSYIKSRLSSYEQYF | TGTGCCAGCAGTTACATAAAATCGAGACTCAGCTCCTACGAGCAGTACTTC
TRBJ1-1 | TRBV5-4 | 13 | - | - | CASSFMMNTEAFF | TGTGCCAGCAGCTTCATGATGAACACTGAAGCTTTCTTT
TRBJ2-2 | TRBV10-1 | 16 | few | - | CASSPRKDANTGELFF | TGCGCCAGCAGCCCCCGAAAGGACGCGAACACCGGGGAGCTGTTTTTT
TRBJ1-2 | TRBV12-3/TRBV12-4 | 14 | many | TRBD1 | CASSSTGGGYGYTF | TGTGCCAGCAGTTCAACAGGGGGCGGATATGGCTACACCTTC